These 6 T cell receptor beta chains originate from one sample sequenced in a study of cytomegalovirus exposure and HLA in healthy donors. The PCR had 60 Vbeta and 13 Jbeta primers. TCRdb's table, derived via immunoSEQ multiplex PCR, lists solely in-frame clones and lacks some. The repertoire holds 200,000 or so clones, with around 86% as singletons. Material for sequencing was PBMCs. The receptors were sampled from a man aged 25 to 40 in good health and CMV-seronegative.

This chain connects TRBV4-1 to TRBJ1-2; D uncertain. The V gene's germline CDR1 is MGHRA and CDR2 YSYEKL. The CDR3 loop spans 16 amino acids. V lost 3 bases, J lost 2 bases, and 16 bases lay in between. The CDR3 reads CASSHLRPQLNYGYTF. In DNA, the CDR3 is TGCGCCAGCAGCCACTTGCGGCCACAACTAAACTATGGCTACACCTTC.

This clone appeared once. CDR3: CASSPEFAQGNNQPQHF. CDR3 bases: TGCGCCAGCAGCCCGGAATTTGCACAGGGAAACAATCAGCCCCAGCATTTT. The chain combines TRBV23-1 with TRBJ1-5, with TRBD1 as a possible D gene (6 bases). TRBV23-1 is an ORF, with its function uncertain. The CDR3 is 17 amino acids. Trimming left V 6 bases short and J 3 bases short, with 21 bases between.

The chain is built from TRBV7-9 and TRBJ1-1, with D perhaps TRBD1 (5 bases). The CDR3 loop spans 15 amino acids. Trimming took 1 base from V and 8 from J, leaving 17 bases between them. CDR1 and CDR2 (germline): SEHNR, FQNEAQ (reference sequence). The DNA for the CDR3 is TGTGCCAGCAGCTTAGAGGCCCTACAAGGGGCCGAAGCTTTCTTT. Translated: CASSLEALQGAEAFF.

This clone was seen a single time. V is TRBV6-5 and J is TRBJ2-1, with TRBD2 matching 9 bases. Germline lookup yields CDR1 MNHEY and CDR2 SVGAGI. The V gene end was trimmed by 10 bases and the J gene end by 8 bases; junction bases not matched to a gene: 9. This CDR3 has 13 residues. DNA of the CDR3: TGTGCCACCCGGACTAGCGTGATGCATGAGCAGTTCTTC. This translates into CATRTSVMHEQFF.

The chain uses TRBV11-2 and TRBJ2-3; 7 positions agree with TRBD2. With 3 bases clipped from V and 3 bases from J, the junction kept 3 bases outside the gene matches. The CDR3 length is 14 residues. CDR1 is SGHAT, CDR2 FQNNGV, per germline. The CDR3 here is CASSFGLVTDTQYF. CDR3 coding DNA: TGTGCCAGCAGCTTTGGACTAGTTACAGATACGCAGTATTTT.

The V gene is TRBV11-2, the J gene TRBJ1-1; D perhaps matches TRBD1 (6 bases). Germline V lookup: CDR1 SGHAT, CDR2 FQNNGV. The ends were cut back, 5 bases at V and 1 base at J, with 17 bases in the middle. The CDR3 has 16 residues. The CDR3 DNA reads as TGTGCCAGCAGCCGGGGACAAATAATAGGGAACACTGAAGCTTTCTTT. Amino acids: CASSRGQIIGNTEAFF.